This TCR beta chain was documented in a study of OX40 agonist ivuxolimab in advanced cancers. Here immunoSEQ multiplex PCR was the method, and the copy in TCRdb shows in-frame clones only, minus some. The table has 70,000 or so clones, approximately 90% seen once; the top ten hold less than 0.3%. The ends were cut back, 0 bases at V and 0 bases at J, with 15 bases in the middle. This CDR3 is built from 18 residues. Germline CDR1 reads LNHNV; CDR2 reads YYDKDF (reference sequence). Sequenced here: CD4+ or CD8+ T cells sorted from blood, sampled in a trial of the OX40 agonist ivuxolimab. The origin of this receptor is an adult with an advanced solid tumor such as melanoma, head and neck, liver or kidney cancer. The chain has TRBV15 and TRBJ1-5; D perhaps matches TRBD1 (5 bases). The CDR3 bases are TGTGCCACCAGCAGAGATGCGGGCGGGACGGTTAGCAATCAGCCCCAGCATTTT. It is translated as CATSRDAGGTVSNQPQHF. The whole variable domain, remainder taken from reference TRBV15 and TRBJ1-5, is DAMVIQNPRYQVTQFGKPVTLSCSQTLNHNVMYWYQQKSSQAPKLLFHYYDKDFNNEADTPDNFQSRRPNTSFCFLDIRSPGLGDTAMYLCATSRDAGGTVSNQPQHFGDGTRLSIL.